This T cell receptor beta chain was recorded in a study of T cells in Graves' hyperthyroidism and ophthalmopathy. Study-wide findings and caveats: The model identified upcoming ophthalmopathy a median around 6 months ahead of onset.

In regard to this clonotype: Its antigen is as yet unknown.

V was trimmed by 7 bases and J by 5 bases, leaving 12 bases between them. This CDR3 has 12 amino acids. Germline-derived CDR1 and CDR2 are PRHDT and FYEKMQ (reference sequence). There were TCR beta CDR3 regions amplified from RNA transcripts. The HTBI set primed first-round TCR CDR3 RT-PCR. MiXCR, applied by TCRdb to the multiplex PCR reads, yields one record per CDR3 protein. This sample carries approximately 500,000 distinct CDR3 sequences, 46% of them seen once, and the ten largest clones take about 8.3%. V is TRBV13 and J is TRBJ2-7, with D possibly matching TRBD2 (5 bases). Sequenced input: peripheral blood or thyroid tissue (not recorded which). This receptor was identified in a woman between 18 and 30 years old with Graves' hyperthyroidism. Written as DNA, the CDR3 is TGTGCCAGCAATACCGCTAGCCACGAGCAGTACTTC. Its translation: CASNTASHEQYF. The whole variable domain, remainder taken from reference TRBV13 and TRBJ2-7, is AAGVIQSPRHLIKEKRETATLKCYPIPRHDTVYWYQQGPGQDPQFLISFYEKMQSDKGSIPDRFSAQQFSDYHSELNMSSLELGDSALYFCASNTASHEQYFGPGTRLTVT.